This paragraph covers one TCR beta chain sequence. Its antigen remains unidentified. Primers for the PCR totalled 60 Vbeta and 13 Jbeta. The table came from immunoSEQ multiplex PCR; TCRdb's copy has only in-frame clones and leaves some out. Of 150,000 or so clones detected, roughly 74% appear once; the ten largest clones hold about 8%. These data come from a study of cytomegalovirus exposure and HLA in healthy donors. Study-level background: The 120 million or so unique TCR beta sequences, from 150 million to 200 million T cells, were found by an earlier analysis. Study-level findings and limits: Equally common other TCR beta chains were less clonally expanded than HLA-associated ones, a later analysis found.

The CDR3 extends over 14 amino acids. Deletions cut 5 bases from V and 0 bases from J, with 10 bases between. The V gene's germline CDR1 is SNHLY and CDR2 FYNNEI. Sequenced input: PBMCs. The TCR sequence derives from a woman between 40 and 50 years old in good health and CMV-seropositive. V gene TRBV2 combines with J gene TRBJ1-2, with a weak D call TRBD1 (5 bases). The CDR3 DNA reads TGTGCCAGCAGTCCACAGGTCTCTAACTATGGCTACACCTTC. As protein: CASSPQVSNYGYTF.